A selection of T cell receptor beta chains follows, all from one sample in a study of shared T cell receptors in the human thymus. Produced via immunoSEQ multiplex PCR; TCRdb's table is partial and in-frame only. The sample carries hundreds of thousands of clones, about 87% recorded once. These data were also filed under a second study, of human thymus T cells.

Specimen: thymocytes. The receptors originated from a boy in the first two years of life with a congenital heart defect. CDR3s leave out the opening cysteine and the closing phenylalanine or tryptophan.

CDR3: ASRSGTGIEQY
length: 11
V: TRBV5-1

CDR3: ASSTHGQMNTEAF
length: 13
V: TRBV6-1

CDR3: ASSVDPVTSWGNEQF
length: 15
V: TRBV7-9

CDR3: ATSRRGTEAF
length: 10
V: TRBV15

CDR3: SVDLQADGEKLF
length: 12
V: TRBV29-1

CDR3: ASSLAGENHNEQF
length: 13
V: TRBV11-2

CDR3: ASSSPTGSGNTIY
length: 13
V: TRBV7-9

CDR3: ASSQNRASGYTDTQY
length: 15
V: TRBV14

CDR3: ASSQPSPEGRTDTQY
length: 15
V: TRBV4-1

CDR3: ASSRREVDYEQY
length: 12
V: TRBV6-5

CDR3: AWSVQDGYT
length: 9
V: TRBV30

CDR3: ASSLGTGYLSEQY
length: 13
V: TRBV7-9

CDR3: ASSQGTGWTYEQY
length: 13
V: TRBV4-3

CDR3: AISTTGTRSYNEQF
length: 14
V: TRBV10-3

CDR3: ASSPTSTGGLNQPQH
length: 15
V: TRBV7-8

CDR3: AITGGENTGELF
length: 12
V: TRBV2

CDR3: ASSTVGEGTNEKLF
length: 14
V: TRBV5-4

CDR3: ASSVDRRSNQPQH
length: 13
V: TRBV7-2

CDR3: ASSEGVAGGEETQY
length: 14
V: TRBV10-1

CDR3: ASSPGIMNTEAF
length: 12
V: TRBV6-5

CDR3: ASSPPEVGRWFQPIEAF
length: 17
V: TRBV18

CDR3: ASSATGLGANVLT
length: 13
V: TRBV5-4

CDR3: ASSWGLAVLNEQF
length: 13
V: TRBV5-4

CDR3: ASSLSGTVQNIQY
length: 13
V: TRBV27

CDR3: ASSPKDRQETQY
length: 12
V: TRBV9

CDR3: AISEIGGGTEAF
length: 12
V: TRBV10-3

CDR3: ASSFPSSTQY
length: 10
V: TRBV28

CDR3: ASSYLYTSPGCEQY
length: 14
V: TRBV6-6

CDR3: ASSFETTPNTGELF
length: 14
V: TRBV27

CDR3: ASSDEGGGGYSNYGYT
length: 16
V: TRBV2

CDR3: ASSERTFPYEQY
length: 12
V: TRBV6-1

CDR3: ASSWQGTTGDEQF
length: 13
V: TRBV5-1

CDR3: AWSVPRPIQETQY
length: 13
V: TRBV30

CDR3: ASSESPGSYEQY
length: 12
V: TRBV6-1

CDR3: ASRRVEAGYVAF
length: 12
V: TRBV5-1

CDR3: ASSLAHGGADQPQH
length: 14
V: TRBV7-2

CDR3: AINDRGTDTQY
length: 11
V: TRBV10-3

CDR3: AWSGPSSYNEQF
length: 12
V: TRBV30

CDR3: ASSQDWGQDNEKLF
length: 14
V: TRBV14

CDR3: ASSLEPPGLATHEQY
length: 15
V: TRBV7-9